Listed here are 25 T cell receptor beta chains from one sample, sequenced in a study of blood T cell repertoires in COVID-19. Assay: immunoSEQ multiplex PCR; the TCRdb copy retains only in-frame clones and omits some. The data hold about 150,000 clones, with around 78% observed a single time. The sequencing input was peripheral blood. Receptors originate from a man older than 75 with acute or convalescent COVID-19.

CDR3 coding DNA: TGCGCCAGCAGCTTCTCCTTCACTGGCGGGGTTGCCTATGGCTACACCTTC. This translates into CASSFSFTGGVAYGYTF. The chain employs TRBV5-1 and TRBJ1-2, with D unclear. The germline V gene encodes CDR1 SGHRS and CDR2 YFSETQ. The CDR3 is 17 amino acids. The V gene lost 2 bases and the J gene lost 4 bases, with 21 bases spanning the gap.

CDR3: CASSYRGPGEQFF. The CDR3 nucleotides are TGTGCCAGCTCATACAGGGGGCCAGGGGAGCAGTTCTTC. The chain has TRBV18 and TRBJ2-1; 9 nucleotides match TRBD1. The V gene end was trimmed by 5 bases and the J gene end by 10 bases; junction bases not matched to a gene: 6. CDR1 is KGHSH and CDR2 is LQKENI in the germline V gene. The CDR3 totals 13 residues.

The rearrangement uses TRBV28 and TRBJ2-7, with D possibly matching TRBD1 (5 bases). This CDR3 has 11 amino acids. Deletions cut 3 bases from V and 6 bases from J, with 6 bases between. Germline CDR1 and CDR2: MDHEN and SYDVKM. The CDR3 is CASSLGREQYV. The CDR3 coding sequence is TGTGCCAGCAGTTTGGGGCGCGAGCAGTACGTC.

The CDR3 DNA sequence: TGTGCCAGCACCCAACCGGAGGGCAGGACAGGGGAGCTGTTTTTT. It specifies CASTQPEGRTGELFF. This rearrangement joins TRBV6-5 to TRBJ2-2, with a tentative D call TRBD2 (6 bases). Germline V lookup: CDR1 MNHEY, CDR2 SVGAGI. This CDR3 region has 15 residues. Trimming took 7 bases from V and 8 from J, leaving 20 bases between them.

This clone was seen just once. This chain links TRBV18 with TRBJ1-1; perhaps TRBD1 as D (6 bases). V lost 3 bases to trimming and J lost 3 bases, with 17 bases between them. CDR1 KGHSH and CDR2 LQKENI come from the germline V gene. The CDR3 runs 16 residues. CDR3 sequence (DNA): TGTGCCAGCTCACCTCGGACAGCTACGCCCTACACTGAAGCTTTCTTT. Protein: CASSPRTATPYTEAFF.

This clone was detected only a few times. This chain joins TRBV19 and TRBJ2-5; perhaps TRBD2 as D (6 bases). The CDR3 runs to 14 residues. Germline CDR1 and CDR2: LNHDA and SQIVND (reference sequence). V lost 4 bases to trimming and J lost 1 base, with 10 bases between them. The CDR3 is CASSSSSAQETQYF. CDR3 nucleotides: TGTGCCAGTAGTAGCTCTAGCGCCCAAGAGACCCAGTACTTC.

The chain is built from TRBV16 and TRBJ1-6; 7 nucleotides align to TRBD1. The J segment lost 10 bases and the V segment lost 0 bases, leaving 3 bases of the junction unmatched. Germline CDR1 KGHSY, CDR2 FQNENV. The CDR3 has 14 amino acids. The CDR3 loop reads CASSQSAGGSPLHF. The CDR3, as DNA: TGTGCCAGCAGCCAATCGGCAGGGGGATCACCCCTCCACTTT.

This clone appeared once. The chain uses TRBV19 and TRBJ1-4; the D is unclear. Germline V gene sequence: CDR1 LNHDA, CDR2 SQIVND (reference sequence). The CDR3 consists of 15 residues. The V and J ends lost 1 base and 7 bases respectively, with 13 bases between them. The CDR3 sequence: CASSIAVAQSEKLFF. In nucleotides, the CDR3 is TGTGCCAGTAGTATAGCAGTGGCACAGAGTGAAAAACTGTTTTTT.

This clone has more than one count but fewer than ten. This chain joins TRBV5-1 and TRBJ2-2; 8 bases line up with TRBD1. This CDR3 is built from 16 residues. Germline values: CDR1 SGHRS, CDR2 YFSETQ. With V trimmed by 0 bases and J by 4 bases, 5 bases remained unmatched. The DNA of the CDR3 is TGCGCCAGCAGCTTGGGGCAGGGGGCCGGCACCGGGGAGCTGTTTTTT. It is translated as CASSLGQGAGTGELFF.

The J gene is TRBJ1-2, the V gene TRBV28, with 8 bases lining up with TRBD1. From germline, CDR1 is MDHEN and CDR2 SYDVKM. Trimming cost V 2 bases and J 3 bases; bases outside gene matches: 2. This CDR3 region has 14 residues. The CDR3 loop is CASSLVQGDYGYTF. For the CDR3, the DNA is TGTGCCAGCAGTTTAGTACAGGGGGACTATGGCTACACCTTC.

The chain employs TRBV3-1 (or the pseudogene TRBV3-2) and TRBJ1-2; the D gene is possibly TRBD1 (6 bases). Trimming took 5 bases from V and 5 from J, leaving 15 bases between them. The CDR3 length is 14 residues. Germline values: CDR1 LGHDT, CDR2 YNNKEL (reference sequence). CDR3 nucleotide sequence: TGTGCCAGCAGCGGGCGGGGGCAGACATATGGCTACACCTTC. Translated, it gives CASSGRGQTYGYTF.

The chain uses TRBV19 and TRBJ1-4, with D uncertain. There are 16 residues in the CDR3. From germline, CDR1 is LNHDA and CDR2 SQIVND (reference sequence). V was trimmed by 6 bases and J by 7 bases, leaving 21 bases between them. The CDR3 DNA is TGTGCCAGTAGGGTCCCCGGAGGACCGTCGAGTGAAAAACTGTTTTTT. This translates into CASRVPGGPSSEKLFF.

This chain joins TRBV9 and TRBJ2-2; possible D gene TRBD2, 5 bases. Trimming removed 3 bases from V and 4 bases from J, with 16 bases in between. This CDR3 is built from 16 residues. The germline gives CDR1 SGDLS, CDR2 YYNGEE. The CDR3 region has the DNA TGTGCCAGCAGCGGCCTTCCGAGCGGTGGCACCGGGGAGCTGTTTTTT. Translating gives CASSGLPSGGTGELFF.

In this sample, this clone turned up once. The rearrangement joins TRBV9 to TRBJ2-5; TRBD2 aligns across 8 bases. This CDR3 contains 14 residues. Trimming cost V 1 base and J 1 base; bases outside gene matches: 0. CDR1 is SGDLS, CDR2 YYNGEE, per germline. Written as DNA, the CDR3 is TGTGCCAGCAGCGTAACTAGCGGCCAAGAGACCCAGTACTTC. Amino acid sequence: CASSVTSGQETQYF.

The gene calls are TRBV5-1 and TRBJ2-1; D may be TRBD2 (5 bases). The CDR3 runs to 18 residues. Germline values: CDR1 SGHRS, CDR2 YFSETQ. V gave up 4 bases and J gave up 8 bases, with 28 bases separating them. The CDR3 reads CASSPDAAGLSLMDEQFF. The CDR3 nucleotides are TGCGCCAGCAGCCCGGATGCGGCAGGACTCTCCTTAATGGATGAGCAGTTCTTC.

V gene TRBV3-1 (or the pseudogene TRBV3-2) combines with J gene TRBJ2-3, with D uncertain. The CDR3 contains 16 residues. Per germline, CDR1 LGHDT and CDR2 YNNKEL (reference sequence). V lost 1 base to trimming and J lost 6 bases, with 17 bases between them. CDR3 loop: CASSQARGAQMDTQYF. The CDR3 DNA sequence: TGTGCCAGCAGCCAAGCGAGAGGAGCGCAGATGGATACGCAGTATTTT.

The rearrangement joins TRBV10-2 to TRBJ2-7; possibly TRBD2 for D (6 bases). The CDR3 spans 13 residues. V was cut by 8 bases and J by 2 bases, with 13 bases left in between. CDR1 is WSHSY, CDR2 SAAADI, per germline. The CDR3 here is CASRGSGAYEQYV. The CDR3 bases are TGCGCCAGCCGAGGGTCGGGGGCCTACGAGCAGTACGTC.

The rearrangement links TRBV18 to TRBJ2-1; 10 bases are a match to TRBD2. V gave up 6 bases and J gave up 6 bases; unmatched junction bases: 11. The length of the CDR3 is 16 residues. CDR1 is KGHSH and CDR2 is LQKENI in the germline V gene. The CDR3 protein is CASSPSLAGALNEQFF. CDR3 in DNA: TGTGCCAGCTCCCCATCCCTAGCGGGGGCTCTCAATGAGCAGTTCTTC. Supplemented by reference TRBV18 and TRBJ2-1, the full variable domain reads NAGVMQNPRHLVRRRGQEARLRCSPMKGHSHVYWYRQLPEEGLKFMVYLQKENIIDESGMPKERFSAEFPKEGPSILRIQQVVRGDSAAYFCASSPSLAGALNEQFFGPGTRLTVL.

This rearrangement joins TRBV28 to TRBJ2-7; weak D call: TRBD2 (6 bases). Trimming stripped 5 bases from V and 0 bases from J, with 11 bases between. Germline V gives CDR1 MDHEN, CDR2 SYDVKM. This CDR3 is 14 amino acids long. CDR3 bases: TGTGCCAGCAGTCCCGAGACTAGCTCCTACGAGCAGTACGTC. Amino acids: CASSPETSSYEQYV.

V usage is TRBV2 and J usage is TRBJ2-5; 11 positions match TRBD1. The CDR3 is 16 residues long. V lost 5 bases and J lost 2; bases outside the gene matches: 7. Germline V gives CDR1 SNHLY, CDR2 FYNNEI. The CDR3 reads CASSSRTGGPQETQYF. In DNA form, the CDR3 reads TGTGCCAGCAGTTCCAGGACAGGGGGCCCGCAAGAGACCCAGTACTTC.

The chain has TRBV21-1 and TRBJ1-2; the tabulated D call, TRBD1, remains unverified against the DNA. TRBV21-1 is annotated as a pseudogene. CDR3 length: 19 amino acids. The CDR3 nucleotides read TGTGCCAGCAGCGGAGAGGGGCCGGGACAGTCCATTTTCTTAGATGGCTACACCTTC. Encoded protein: CASSGEGPGQSIFLDGYTF.

This clone was observed a handful of times. This rearrangement joins TRBV29-1 to TRBJ1-2; the D is unclear. The CDR3 has 14 residues. V lost 4 bases and J 7 bases, leaving 19 bases between the germline ends. In germline, CDR1 is SQVTM, CDR2 ANQGSEA. The CDR3 reads CSVGQQLSTGGYTF. CDR3 nucleotide sequence: TGCAGCGTTGGCCAACAGCTGAGCACTGGTGGCTACACCTTC.

J is TRBJ1-1 and V is TRBV19; 9 nucleotides align to TRBD1. The V and J ends lost 1 base and 7 bases, in that order; junction bases with no gene match: 7. Germline V gene data show CDR1 as LNHDA and CDR2 as SQIVND (reference sequence). The CDR3 totals 15 residues. For the CDR3, the DNA is TGTGCCAGTAGTATAGTTCCGGACAGGGGAGGTGAAGCTTTCTTT. Translating gives CASSIVPDRGGEAFF.

V and J are TRBV6-5 and TRBJ1-2, with TRBD1 as a possible D gene (6 bases). Germline loops: CDR1 MNHEY, CDR2 SVGAGI. The CDR3 has 15 residues. The V end was cut by 0 bases, the J end by 6 bases, with 14 bases between. This chain's CDR3 is CASSYSMPPGDGYTF. CDR3 nucleotide sequence: TGTGCCAGCAGTTACTCGATGCCCCCAGGGGATGGCTACACCTTC.

In its sample, this clone was seen a few times. The gene calls are TRBV4-2 and TRBJ1-2; 12 positions agree with TRBD1. CDR1 and CDR2 (germline): LGHNA, YNFKEQ. CDR3 length equals 15 residues. V shed 3 bases, J shed 8 bases, and the junction held 7 bases outside the gene matches. In nucleotides, the CDR3 is TGTGCCAGCAGCCAGGGACAGGGGGCCAGCTACGGCTACACCTTC. Protein: CASSQGQGASYGYTF.